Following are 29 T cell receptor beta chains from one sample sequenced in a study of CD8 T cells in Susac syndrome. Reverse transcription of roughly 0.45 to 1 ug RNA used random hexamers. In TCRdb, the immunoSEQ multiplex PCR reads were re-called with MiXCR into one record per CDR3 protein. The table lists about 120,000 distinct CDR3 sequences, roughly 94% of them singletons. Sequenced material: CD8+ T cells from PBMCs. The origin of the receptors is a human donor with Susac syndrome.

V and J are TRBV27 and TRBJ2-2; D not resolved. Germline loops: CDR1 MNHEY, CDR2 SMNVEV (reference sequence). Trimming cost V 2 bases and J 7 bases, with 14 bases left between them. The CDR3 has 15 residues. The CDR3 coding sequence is TGTGCCAGCAGTTTAAAGGAAGAAGGGTTCGGGGAGCTGTTTTTT. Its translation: CASSLKEEGFGELFF.

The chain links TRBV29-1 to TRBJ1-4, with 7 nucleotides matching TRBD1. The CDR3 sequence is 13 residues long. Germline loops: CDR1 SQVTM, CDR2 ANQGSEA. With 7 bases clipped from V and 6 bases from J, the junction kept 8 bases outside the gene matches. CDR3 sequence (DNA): TGCAGCGGCCGGACAGGTGGACATGAAAAACTGTTTTTT. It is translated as CSGRTGGHEKLFF.

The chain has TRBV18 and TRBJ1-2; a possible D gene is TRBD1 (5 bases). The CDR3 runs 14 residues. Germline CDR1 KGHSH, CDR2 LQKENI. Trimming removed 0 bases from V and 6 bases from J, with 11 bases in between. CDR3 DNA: TGTGCCAGCTCACCACCGGAAGGGACGGATGGCTACACCTTC. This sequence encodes CASSPPEGTDGYTF.

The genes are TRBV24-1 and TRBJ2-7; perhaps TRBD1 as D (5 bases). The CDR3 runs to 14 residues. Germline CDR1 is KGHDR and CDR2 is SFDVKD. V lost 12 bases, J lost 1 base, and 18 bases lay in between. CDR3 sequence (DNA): TGTGCCTCTCAACAGGTGTGGGGTTCCTACGAGCAGTACTTC. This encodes CASQQVWGSYEQYF.

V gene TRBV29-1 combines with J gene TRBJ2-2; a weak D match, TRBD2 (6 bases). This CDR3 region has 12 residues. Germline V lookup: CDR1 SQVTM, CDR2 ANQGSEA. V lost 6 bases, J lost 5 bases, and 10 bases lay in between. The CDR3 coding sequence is TGCAGCGTGACGGGGGAAACCGGGGAGCTGTTTTTT. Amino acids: CSVTGETGELFF.

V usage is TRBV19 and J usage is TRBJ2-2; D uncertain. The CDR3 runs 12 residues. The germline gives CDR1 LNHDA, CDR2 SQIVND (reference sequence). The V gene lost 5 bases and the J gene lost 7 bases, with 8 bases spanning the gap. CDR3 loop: CASSLALGELFF. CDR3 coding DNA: TGTGCCAGTAGTCTGGCCCTCGGGGAGCTGTTTTTT.

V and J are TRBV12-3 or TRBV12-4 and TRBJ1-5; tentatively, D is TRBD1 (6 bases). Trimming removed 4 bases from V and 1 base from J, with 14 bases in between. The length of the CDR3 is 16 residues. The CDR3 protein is CASSYATGTSNQPQHF. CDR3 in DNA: TGTGCCAGCAGTTATGCCACCGGGACAAGCAATCAGCCCCAGCATTTT.

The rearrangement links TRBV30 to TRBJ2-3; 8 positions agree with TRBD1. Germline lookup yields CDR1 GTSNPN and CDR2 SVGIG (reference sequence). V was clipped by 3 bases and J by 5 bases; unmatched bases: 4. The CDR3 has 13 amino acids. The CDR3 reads CAWSRGHGDTQYF. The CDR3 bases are TGTGCCTGGAGCAGGGGGCATGGAGATACGCAGTATTTT.

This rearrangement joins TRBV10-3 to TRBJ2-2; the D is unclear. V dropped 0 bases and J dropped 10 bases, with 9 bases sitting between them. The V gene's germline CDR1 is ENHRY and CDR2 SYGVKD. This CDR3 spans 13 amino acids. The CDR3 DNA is TGTGCCATCAGTGAGTCACACGGAGAGGAGCTGTTTTTT. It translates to CAISESHGEELFF.

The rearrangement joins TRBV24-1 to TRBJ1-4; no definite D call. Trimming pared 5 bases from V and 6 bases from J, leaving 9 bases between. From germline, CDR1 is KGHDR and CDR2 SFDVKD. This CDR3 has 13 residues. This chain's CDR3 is CATSVQGYEKLFF. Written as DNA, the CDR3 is TGTGCCACCAGTGTTCAAGGGTATGAAAAACTGTTTTTT.

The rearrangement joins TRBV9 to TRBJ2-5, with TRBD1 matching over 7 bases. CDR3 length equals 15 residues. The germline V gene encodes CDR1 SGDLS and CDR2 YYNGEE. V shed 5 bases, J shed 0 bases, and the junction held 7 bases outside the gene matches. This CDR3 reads CASRRTGADQETQYF. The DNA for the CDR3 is TGTGCCAGCAGACGTACAGGGGCGGACCAAGAGACCCAGTACTTC.

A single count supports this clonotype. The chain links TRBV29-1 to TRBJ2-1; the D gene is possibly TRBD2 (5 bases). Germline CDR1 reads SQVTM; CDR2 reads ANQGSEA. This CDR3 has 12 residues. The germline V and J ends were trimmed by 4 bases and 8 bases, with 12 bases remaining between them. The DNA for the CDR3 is TGCAGCGTTGGTTTTCACGGGGATGAGCAGTTCTTC. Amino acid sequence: CSVGFHGDEQFF.

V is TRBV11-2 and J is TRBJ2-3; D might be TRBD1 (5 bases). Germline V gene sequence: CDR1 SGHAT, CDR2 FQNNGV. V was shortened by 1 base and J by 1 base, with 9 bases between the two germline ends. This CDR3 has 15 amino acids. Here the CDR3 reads CASSLVPRGTDTQYF. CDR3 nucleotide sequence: TGTGCCAGCAGCTTAGTGCCCAGGGGCACAGATACGCAGTATTTT.

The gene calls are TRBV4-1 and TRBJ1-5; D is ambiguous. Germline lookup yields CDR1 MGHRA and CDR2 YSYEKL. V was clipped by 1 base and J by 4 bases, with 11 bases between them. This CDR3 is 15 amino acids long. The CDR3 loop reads CASSQVAGTNQPQHF. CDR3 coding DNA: TGCGCCAGCAGCCAAGTTGCAGGAACTAATCAGCCCCAGCATTTT.

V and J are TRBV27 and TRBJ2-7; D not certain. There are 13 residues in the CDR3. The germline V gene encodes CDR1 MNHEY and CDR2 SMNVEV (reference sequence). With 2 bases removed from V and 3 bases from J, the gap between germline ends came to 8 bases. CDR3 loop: CASSLTQIYEQYF. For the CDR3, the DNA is TGTGCCAGCAGTTTAACGCAGATCTACGAGCAGTACTTC.

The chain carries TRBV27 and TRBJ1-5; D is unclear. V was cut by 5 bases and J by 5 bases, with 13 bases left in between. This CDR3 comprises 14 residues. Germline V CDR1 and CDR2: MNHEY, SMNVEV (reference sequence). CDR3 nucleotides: TGTGCCAGCAGTCCAACGGGATACTATCAGCCCCAGCATTTT. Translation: CASSPTGYYQPQHF.

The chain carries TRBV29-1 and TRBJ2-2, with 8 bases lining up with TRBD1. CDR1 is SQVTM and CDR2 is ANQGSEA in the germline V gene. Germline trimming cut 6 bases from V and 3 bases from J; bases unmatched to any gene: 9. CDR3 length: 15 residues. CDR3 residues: CSVKTVQGDTGELFF. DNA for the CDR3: TGCAGCGTCAAAACAGTACAGGGGGACACCGGGGAGCTGTTTTTT.

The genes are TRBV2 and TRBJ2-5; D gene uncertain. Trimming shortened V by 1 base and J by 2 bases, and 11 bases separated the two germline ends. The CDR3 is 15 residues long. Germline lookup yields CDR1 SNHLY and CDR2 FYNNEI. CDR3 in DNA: TGTGCCAGCAGTGAAGGGGCTCGGCGGCAAGAGACCCAGTACTTC. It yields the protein CASSEGARRQETQYF. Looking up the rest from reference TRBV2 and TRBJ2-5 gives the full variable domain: EPEVTQTPSHQVTQMGQEVILRCVPISNHLYFYWYRQILGQKVEFLVSFYNNEISEKSEIFDDQFSVERPDGSNFTLKIRSTKLEDSAMYFCASSEGARRQETQYFGPGTRLLVL.

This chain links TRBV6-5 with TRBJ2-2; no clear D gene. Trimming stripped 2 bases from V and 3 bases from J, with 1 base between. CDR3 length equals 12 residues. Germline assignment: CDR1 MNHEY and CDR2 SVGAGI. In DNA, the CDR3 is TGTGCCAGCAGTTACGACACCGGGGAGCTGTTTTTT. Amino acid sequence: CASSYDTGELFF.

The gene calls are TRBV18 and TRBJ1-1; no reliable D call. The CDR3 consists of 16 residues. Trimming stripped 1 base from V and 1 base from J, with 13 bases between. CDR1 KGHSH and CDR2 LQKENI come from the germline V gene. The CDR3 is CASSPRSEGGNTEAFF. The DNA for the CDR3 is TGTGCCAGCTCACCACGCTCCGAGGGAGGGAACACTGAAGCTTTCTTT. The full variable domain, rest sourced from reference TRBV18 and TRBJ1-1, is NAGVMQNPRHLVRRRGQEARLRCSPMKGHSHVYWYRQLPEEGLKFMVYLQKENIIDESGMPKERFSAEFPKEGPSILRIQQVVRGDSAAYFCASSPRSEGGNTEAFFGQGTRLTVV.

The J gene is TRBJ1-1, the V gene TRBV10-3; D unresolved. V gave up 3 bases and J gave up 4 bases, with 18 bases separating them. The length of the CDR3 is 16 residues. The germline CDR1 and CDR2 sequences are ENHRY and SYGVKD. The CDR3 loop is CAISDSVDRMGTEAFF. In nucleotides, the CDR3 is TGTGCCATCAGTGATAGTGTTGACCGGATGGGCACTGAAGCTTTCTTT.

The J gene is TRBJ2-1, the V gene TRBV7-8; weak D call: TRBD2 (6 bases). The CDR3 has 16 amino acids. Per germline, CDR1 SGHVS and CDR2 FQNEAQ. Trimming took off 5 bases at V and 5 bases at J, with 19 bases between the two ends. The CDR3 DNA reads TGTGCCAGCAGCCTCGAGCCAGGGAGGCAGGACAATGAGCAGTTCTTC. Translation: CASSLEPGRQDNEQFF.

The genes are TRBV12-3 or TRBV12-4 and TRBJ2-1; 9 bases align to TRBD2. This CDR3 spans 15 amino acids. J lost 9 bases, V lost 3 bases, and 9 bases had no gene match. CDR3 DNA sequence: TGTGCCAGCAGTTTCTCTGCTAGCGGGGTTGGTGAGCAGTTCTTC. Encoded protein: CASSFSASGVGEQFF.

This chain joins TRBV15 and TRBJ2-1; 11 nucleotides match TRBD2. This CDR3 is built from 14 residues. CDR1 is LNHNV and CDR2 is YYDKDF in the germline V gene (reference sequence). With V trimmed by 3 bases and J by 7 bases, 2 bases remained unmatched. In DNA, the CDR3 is TGTGCCACCAGCAGCACTAGCGGGGGAAATGAGCAGTTCTTC. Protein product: CATSSTSGGNEQFF.

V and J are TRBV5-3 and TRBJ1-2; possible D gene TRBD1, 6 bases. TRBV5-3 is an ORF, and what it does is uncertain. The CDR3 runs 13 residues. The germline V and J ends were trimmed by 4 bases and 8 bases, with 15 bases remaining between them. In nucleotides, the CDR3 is TGTGCCAGAAGCAGGGGACACCGGTTGGGCTACACCTTC. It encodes CARSRGHRLGYTF.

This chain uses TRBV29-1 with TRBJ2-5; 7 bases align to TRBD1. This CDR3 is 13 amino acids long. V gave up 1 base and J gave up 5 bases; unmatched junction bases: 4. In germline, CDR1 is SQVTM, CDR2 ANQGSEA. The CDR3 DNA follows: TGCAGCGTTGAAGGGACAGGCCCCGAGACCCAGTACTTC. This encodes CSVEGTGPETQYF. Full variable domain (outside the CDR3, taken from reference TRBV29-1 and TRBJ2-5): SAVISQKPSRDICQRGTSLTIQCQVDSQVTMMFWYRQQPGQSLTLIATANQGSEATYESGFVIDKFPISRPNLTFSTLTVSNMSPEDSSIYLCSVEGTGPETQYFGPGTRLLVL.

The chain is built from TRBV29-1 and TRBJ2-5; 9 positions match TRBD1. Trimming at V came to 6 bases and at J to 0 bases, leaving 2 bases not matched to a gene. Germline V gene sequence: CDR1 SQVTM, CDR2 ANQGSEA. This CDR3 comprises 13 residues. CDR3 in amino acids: CSVGTGNQETQYF. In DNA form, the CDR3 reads TGCAGCGTGGGGACAGGGAACCAAGAGACCCAGTACTTC.

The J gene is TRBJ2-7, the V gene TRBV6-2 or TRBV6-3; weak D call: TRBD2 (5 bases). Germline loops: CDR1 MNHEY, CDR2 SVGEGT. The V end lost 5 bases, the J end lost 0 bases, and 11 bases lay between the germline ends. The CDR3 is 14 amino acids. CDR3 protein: CASSLEEDSYEQYF. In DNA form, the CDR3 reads TGTGCCAGCAGTCTCGAGGAGGACTCCTACGAGCAGTACTTC.

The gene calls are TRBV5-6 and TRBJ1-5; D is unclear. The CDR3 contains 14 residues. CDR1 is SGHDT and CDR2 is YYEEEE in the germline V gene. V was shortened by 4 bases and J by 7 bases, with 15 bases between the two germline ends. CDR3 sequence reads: CASSPGLTGQPQHF. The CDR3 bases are TGTGCCAGCAGCCCGGGCCTCACTGGGCAGCCCCAGCATTTT.